Included here is one T cell receptor (beta chain) sequence, with context. Its antigen is as yet unknown. This sample was taken from a study of T cells in localized non-small cell lung cancer. Study-level points and caveats: There were a median roughly 60 of the top 100 tumor clones appearing in adjacent lung.

The CDR3 has 16 amino acids. In germline, CDR1 is ENHRY, CDR2 SYGVKD. The V and J ends lost 3 bases and 3 bases, in that order; junction bases with no gene match: 5. TCRdb's table, derived via immunoSEQ multiplex PCR, lists solely in-frame clones and lacks some. The table has roughly 25,000 clones, approximately 91% seen once. The sequenced sample was peripheral blood, obtained before any cancer treatment. This TCR derives from a female donor of 60 years or more with stage II squamous cell lung carcinoma. The chain joins TRBV10-3 to TRBJ2-1; 10 bases map to TRBD2. CDR3 DNA: TGTGCCATCAGTGATGCCACTAGCGGGAACTACAATGAGCAGTTCTTC. Amino acid sequence: CAISDATSGNYNEQFF.